A single sample is the source of the 14 T cell receptor beta chains below, sequenced in a study of T cell responses to AZD1222 COVID-19 vaccine. Data came from immunoSEQ multiplex PCR; TCRdb stores just in-frame clones and leaves some out. This table holds 250,000 to 300,000 clones, almost 95% found once. The material sequenced was peripheral blood, taken 28 days after the second AZD1222 dose. Receptors originate from an adult who received the AZD1222 COVID-19 vaccine.

The J gene is TRBJ2-7, the V gene TRBV27; the D call may be TRBD1 or TRBD2 (5 bases each). Germline values: CDR1 MNHEY, CDR2 SMNVEV (reference sequence). This CDR3 comprises 16 residues. Trimming left V 3 bases short and J 6 bases short, with 21 bases between. The CDR3 DNA sequence: TGTGCCAGCAGTTTGAACTATGGGGCTATCGAGGGCGAGCAGTACTTC. It encodes CASSLNYGAIEGEQYF.

The chain carries TRBV2 and TRBJ2-4; D perhaps matches TRBD2 (7 bases). This CDR3 comprises 13 residues. CDR1 is SNHLY, CDR2 FYNNEI, per germline. Trimming pared 8 bases from V and 3 bases from J, leaving 11 bases between. Here the CDR3 reads CASGEGDKNIQYF. The CDR3 DNA follows: TGTGCCAGCGGGGAGGGGGACAAAAACATTCAGTACTTC.

The chain combines TRBV20-1 with TRBJ1-2; D gene unclear. Trimming pared 3 bases from V and 2 bases from J, leaving 10 bases between. CDR3 length equals 13 residues. CDR1 DFQATT and CDR2 SNEGSKA come from the germline V gene (reference sequence). The CDR3 here is CSASVNGNYGYTF. In DNA, the CDR3 is TGCAGTGCTAGTGTAAACGGAAACTATGGCTACACCTTC.

This rearrangement joins TRBV19 to TRBJ2-7, with D unresolved. The CDR3 has 13 residues. The V and J ends lost 3 bases and 6 bases respectively, with 12 bases between them. Germline V gives CDR1 LNHDA, CDR2 SQIVND (reference sequence). DNA of the CDR3: TGTGCCAGTAGTATTAGCCCTTCGAGCGAGCAGTACTTC. Translated, it gives CASSISPSSEQYF.

The chain carries TRBV9 and TRBJ2-3; D remains unclear. This CDR3 has 13 amino acids. V was cut by 0 bases and J by 3 bases, with 5 bases left in between. Germline CDR1 and CDR2: SGDLS and YYNGEE. The CDR3 coding sequence is TGTGCCAGCAGCGTAGCGGAAACAGATACGCAGTATTTT. Protein: CASSVAETDTQYF.

CDR3 amino acids: CASIRGNGEQFF. The CDR3 region has the DNA TGTGCCAGCATTAGGGGTAATGGAGAGCAGTTCTTC. This chain joins TRBV6-6 and TRBJ2-1; possible D gene TRBD1, 5 bases. Trimming left V 7 bases short and J 10 bases short, with 14 bases between. Germline V lookup: CDR1 MNHNY, CDR2 SVGAGI (reference sequence). The CDR3 contains 12 residues.

The chain couples TRBV15 to TRBJ2-5; TRBD2 might be the D (6 bases). V was shortened by 4 bases and J by 5 bases, with 20 bases between the two germline ends. The CDR3 consists of 16 residues. Germline V gives CDR1 LNHNV, CDR2 YYDKDF (reference sequence). DNA of the CDR3: TGTGCCACCAGCATGGCAGGCCTAGCGCTTGGGGAGACCCAGTACTTC. This gives the protein CATSMAGLALGETQYF.

The rearrangement links TRBV7-2 to TRBJ2-3; D might be TRBD2 (6 bases). Germline V gene data show CDR1 as SGHTA and CDR2 as FQGNSA. Deletions cut 3 bases from V and 12 bases from J, with 10 bases between. The CDR3 contains 11 residues. CDR3 region: CASSFLLAQYF. The CDR3 bases are TGTGCCAGCAGCTTTTTACTAGCCCAGTATTTT.

CDR3 nucleotides: TGTGCCAGCAGCTGGGCGGGAGACACTGAAGCTTTCTTT. Its protein product is CASSWAGDTEAFF. The chain carries TRBV5-5 and TRBJ1-1; D not certain. V dropped 3 bases and J dropped 3 bases, with 9 bases sitting between them. In germline, CDR1 is SGHKS, CDR2 YYEKEE (reference sequence). The CDR3 covers 13 residues.

V gene TRBV3-1 (or the pseudogene TRBV3-2) combines with J gene TRBJ1-4, with unresolved D. The germline V and J ends were trimmed by 3 bases and 4 bases, with 9 bases remaining between them. Germline V gene lookup returns CDR1 LGHDT and CDR2 YNNKEL (reference sequence). The CDR3 loop spans 14 amino acids. The DNA of the CDR3 is TGTGCCAGCAGCCAGACATGGGGTAATGAAAAACTGTTTTTT. It codes for CASSQTWGNEKLFF.

The rearrangement uses TRBV9 and TRBJ1-1, with a weak D call TRBD1 (6 bases). This CDR3 comprises 15 residues. V was trimmed by 0 bases and J by 5 bases, leaving 14 bases between them. CDR1 and CDR2 from the germline V gene are SGDLS and YYNGEE. In nucleotides, the CDR3 is TGTGCCAGCAGCGTAGCAGGGGTTTTGGGGACTGAAGCTTTCTTT. Translated, it gives CASSVAGVLGTEAFF.

This clone was seen a single time. One junction end does not reproduce the germline sequence, and a read error may be involved. The chain employs TRBV7-7 and TRBJ1-5; TRBD1 is a possible D gene (5 bases). From germline, CDR1 is SSHAT and CDR2 FNYEAQ (reference sequence). The CDR3 loop spans 13 amino acids. CDR3 sequence (DNA): TGTGCTAGCAGCTTAGTTTGGGGGCAGCCCCAGCATTTT. It yields the protein CASSLVWGQPQHF.

The rearrangement links TRBV5-1 to TRBJ2-1; D may be TRBD2 (6 bases). CDR1 is SGHRS, CDR2 YFSETQ, per germline. V gave up 4 bases and J gave up 7 bases, with 12 bases separating them. The CDR3 consists of 13 residues. The CDR3 nucleotides read TGCGCCAGCAGCCCCGGGACTCTAAATGAGCAGTTCTTC. It encodes CASSPGTLNEQFF. Full variable domain (missing parts from reference TRBV5-1 and TRBJ2-1): KAGVTQTPRYLIKTRGQQVTLSCSPISGHRSVSWYQQTPGQGLQFLFEYFSETQRNKGNFPGRFSGRQFSNSRSEMNVSTLELGDSALYLCASSPGTLNEQFFGPGTRLTVL.

The rearrangement links TRBV20-1 to TRBJ2-7, with D perhaps TRBD1 or TRBD2 (5 bases each). Germline V CDR1 and CDR2: DFQATT, SNEGSKA (reference sequence). The CDR3 is 10 amino acids. Trimming pared 6 bases from V and 6 bases from J, leaving 9 bases between. In DNA, the CDR3 is TGCAGTGCCCAGAGGGGCGAGCAGTACTTC. It yields the protein CSAQRGEQYF.